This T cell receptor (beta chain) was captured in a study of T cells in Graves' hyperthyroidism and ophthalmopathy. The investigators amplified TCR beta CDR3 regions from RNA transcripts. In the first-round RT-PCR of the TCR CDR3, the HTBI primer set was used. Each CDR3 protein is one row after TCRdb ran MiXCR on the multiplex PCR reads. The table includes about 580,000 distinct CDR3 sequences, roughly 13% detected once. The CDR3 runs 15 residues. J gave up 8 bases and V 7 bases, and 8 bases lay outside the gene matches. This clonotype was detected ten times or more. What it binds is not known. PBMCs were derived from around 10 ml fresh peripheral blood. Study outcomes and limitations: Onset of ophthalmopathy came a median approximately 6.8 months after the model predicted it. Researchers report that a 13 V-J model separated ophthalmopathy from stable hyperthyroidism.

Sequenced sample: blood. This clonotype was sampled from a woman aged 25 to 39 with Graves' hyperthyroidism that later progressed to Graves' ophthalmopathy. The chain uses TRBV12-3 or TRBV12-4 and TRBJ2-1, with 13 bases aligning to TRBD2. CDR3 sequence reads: CASTWTSGSIDEQFF. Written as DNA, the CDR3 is TGTGCCAGCACCTGGACTAGCGGGAGTATCGATGAGCAGTTCTTC.